These 14 T cell receptor beta chains were sequenced from one sample in a study of identical twins. TCRdb passed the 5' RACE reads through MiXCR, listing each CDR3 protein once. The table has over 550,000 distinct CDR3 sequences, 7% to 7.5% seen once. The same data also went into a second study, on yellow fever vaccine responses in identical twins.

The sequenced sample was PBMCs. All receptors come from a woman under 30 in good health.

The CDR3 sequence: CASSRPRQIQETQYF. DNA for the CDR3: TGTGCCAGCAGCCGCCCTCGACAAATACAAGAGACCCAGTACTTC. J is TRBJ2-5 and V is TRBV7-9; D gene unclear. CDR1 and CDR2 from the germline V gene are SEHNR and FQNEAQ (reference sequence). The CDR3 has 15 residues. The V end lost 5 bases, the J end lost 2 bases, and 15 bases lay between the germline ends.

In its sample, this clonotype was seen many times. This chain links TRBV5-1 with TRBJ2-1, with D maybe TRBD1 (5 bases). The CDR3 consists of 14 residues. CDR1 and CDR2 (germline): SGHRS, YFSETQ. V was cut by 1 base and J by 8 bases, with 13 bases left in between. CDR3 amino acids: CASSLSLQGHEQFF. The CDR3 region has the DNA TGCGCCAGCAGCTTGAGTTTGCAGGGTCATGAGCAGTTCTTC.

This clonotype was seen repeatedly, ten times or more. The genes are TRBV12-3 or TRBV12-4 and TRBJ2-3; the match to TRBD2 covers 10 bases. The CDR3 is 16 residues long. The V segment lost 8 bases and the J segment 5 bases; nucleotides outside the gene matches: 13. The CDR3 loop is CASGLAGVPGGDTQYF. The CDR3 DNA sequence: TGTGCCAGCGGGCTAGCGGGAGTCCCCGGGGGAGATACGCAGTATTTT.

This clonotype has just a few counts. The J gene is TRBJ2-7, the V gene TRBV29-1, with D possibly matching TRBD1 (6 bases). Trimming removed 7 bases from V and 2 bases from J, with 12 bases in between. Germline CDR1 SQVTM, CDR2 ANQGSEA. This CDR3 comprises 12 residues. The CDR3 nucleotides are TGCAGCGGAAAGACAGGTACCTACGAGCAGTACTTC. It translates to CSGKTGTYEQYF.

The table lists this clonotype with many counts. The chain's CDR3 is CASSLMGETQYF. The DNA of the CDR3 is TGTGCCAGCAGCTTAATGGGGGAGACCCAGTACTTC. The V call is TRBV7-9, the J call TRBJ2-5; D is undetermined. The germline V and J ends were trimmed by 2 bases and 5 bases, with 6 bases remaining between them. The length of the CDR3 is 12 residues. Germline CDR1 reads SEHNR; CDR2 reads FQNEAQ (reference sequence).

The chain links TRBV20-1 to TRBJ2-7, with TRBD2 as a possible D gene (5 bases). The CDR3 runs to 11 residues. Germline V gives CDR1 DFQATT, CDR2 SNEGSKA (reference sequence). The CDR3 loop is CSFTGLFEQYV. The CDR3 DNA sequence: TGCAGCTTTACCGGACTGTTCGAGCAGTACGTC.

In this sample, this clonotype turned up many times. The rearrangement links TRBV5-5 to TRBJ2-2, with D tentatively TRBD2 (5 bases). This CDR3 spans 15 amino acids. Between the trimmed V and J ends, which lost 1 base and 2 bases, there was a span of 9 bases. CDR1 and CDR2 (germline): SGHKS, YYEKEE (reference sequence). The CDR3 here is CASSLSRTNTGELFF. In DNA, the CDR3 is TGTGCCAGCAGCTTGTCTAGGACTAACACCGGGGAGCTGTTTTTT.

This clonotype was detected many times. V gene TRBV24-1 combines with J gene TRBJ1-5; TRBD1 matches at 9 bases. This CDR3 contains 16 residues. J was trimmed by 3 bases and V by 4 bases; bases with no gene match: 6. The V gene's germline CDR1 is KGHDR and CDR2 SFDVKD. The CDR3 loop reads CATSEAGQGYNQPQHF. CDR3 sequence (DNA): TGTGCCACCAGTGAAGCGGGACAGGGCTACAATCAGCCCCAGCATTTT.

This clonotype showed up just a few times. This chain connects TRBV4-1 to TRBJ2-3; 8 bases match TRBD2. The CDR3 consists of 17 residues. The germline gives CDR1 MGHRA, CDR2 YSYEKL. Trimming cost V 1 base and J 6 bases; bases outside gene matches: 12. Here the CDR3 reads CASSQGGASGLGDTQYF. CDR3 nucleotide sequence: TGCGCCAGCAGCCAAGGAGGGGCTAGCGGGCTGGGCGATACGCAGTATTTT.

This clonotype was seen at least ten times. The CDR3 sequence is CASSQELRNQPQHF. The DNA of the CDR3 is TGTGCCAGCAGCCAAGAGTTACGCAATCAGCCCCAGCATTTT. This rearrangement joins TRBV3-1 to TRBJ1-5; no firm D call. V was cut by 0 bases and J by 2 bases, with 5 bases left in between. CDR3 length equals 14 residues. Germline lookup yields CDR1 LGHDT and CDR2 YNNKEL (reference sequence). The full variable domain, with the rest looked up from reference TRBV3-1 and TRBJ1-5, is DTAVSQTPKYLVTQMGNDKSIKCEQNLGHDTMYWYKQDSKKFLKIMFSYNNKELIINETVPNRFSPKSPDKAHLNLHINSLELGDSAVYFCASSQELRNQPQHFGDGTRLSIL.

This clonotype came up a few times. The V gene is TRBV2, the J gene TRBJ2-7; 7 bases line up with TRBD2. Trimming took 4 bases from V and 2 from J; bases not matched to a gene: 5. Looked up from germline, CDR1 is SNHLY and CDR2 is FYNNEI. This CDR3 has 14 residues. The CDR3 DNA reads as TGTGCCAGCAGTGTCGCGGGGGTCGCCTACGAGCAGTACTTC. Its protein product is CASSVAGVAYEQYF.

V usage is TRBV23-1 and J usage is TRBJ2-1; 9 nucleotides line up with TRBD1. TRBV23-1 carries the ORF label, with uncertain function. The trim removed 6 bases at V and 7 bases at J, leaving 22 bases unmatched. The CDR3 has 19 residues. The CDR3 protein is CASSLPGTGLRPYQNEQFF. Written as DNA, the CDR3 is TGCGCCAGCAGCCTTCCCGGGACAGGGTTACGGCCCTATCAGAATGAGCAGTTCTTC.

In this sample, this clonotype turned up many times. The chain couples TRBV12-3 or TRBV12-4 to TRBJ2-5; D tentatively fits TRBD1 or TRBD2 (5 bases each). V lost 5 bases, J lost 4 bases, and 17 bases lay in between. The CDR3 is 15 amino acids. The CDR3 bases are TGTGCCAGCAGTCCCCGGGGCCGGCGGAGAGAGACCCAGTACTTC. Protein product: CASSPRGRRRETQYF.

The V and J genes are TRBV11-2 and TRBJ1-3, with TRBD1 identical over 7 bases. V lost 4 bases to trimming and J lost 2 bases; unmatched junction nucleotides: 2. Germline CDR1 is SGHAT and CDR2 is FQNNGV. CDR3 length equals 14 residues. Here the CDR3 reads CASSSGTAGNTIYF. The CDR3 DNA is TGTGCCAGCAGCTCGGGGACAGCTGGAAACACCATATATTTT.